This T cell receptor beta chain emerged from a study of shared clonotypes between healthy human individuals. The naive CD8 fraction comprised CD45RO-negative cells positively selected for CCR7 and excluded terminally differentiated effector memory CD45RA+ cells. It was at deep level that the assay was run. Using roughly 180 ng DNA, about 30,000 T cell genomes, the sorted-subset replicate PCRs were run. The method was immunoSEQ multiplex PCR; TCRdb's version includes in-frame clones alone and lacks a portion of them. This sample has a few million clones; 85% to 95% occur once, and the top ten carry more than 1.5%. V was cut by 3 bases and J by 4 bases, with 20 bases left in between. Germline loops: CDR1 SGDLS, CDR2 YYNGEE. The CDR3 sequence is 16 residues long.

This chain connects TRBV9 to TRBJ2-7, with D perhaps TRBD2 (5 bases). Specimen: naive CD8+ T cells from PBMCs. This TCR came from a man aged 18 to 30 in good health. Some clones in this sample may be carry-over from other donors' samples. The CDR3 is CASSAHRELTGYEQYF. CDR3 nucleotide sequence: TGTGCCAGCAGCGCCCACCGCGAACTGACGGGGTACGAGCAGTACTTC.